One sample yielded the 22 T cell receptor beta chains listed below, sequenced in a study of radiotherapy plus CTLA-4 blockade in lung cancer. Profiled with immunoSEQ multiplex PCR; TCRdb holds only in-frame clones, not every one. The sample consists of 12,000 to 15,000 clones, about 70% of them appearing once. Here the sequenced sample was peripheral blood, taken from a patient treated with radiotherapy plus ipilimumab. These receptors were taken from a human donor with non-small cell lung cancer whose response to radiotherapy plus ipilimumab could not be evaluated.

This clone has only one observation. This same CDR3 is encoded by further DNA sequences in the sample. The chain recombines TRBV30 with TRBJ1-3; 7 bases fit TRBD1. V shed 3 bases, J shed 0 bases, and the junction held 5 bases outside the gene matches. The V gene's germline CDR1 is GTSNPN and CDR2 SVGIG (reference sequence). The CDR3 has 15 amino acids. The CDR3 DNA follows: TGTGCCTGGAGCCGGGACAGTGGCTCTGGAAACACCATATATTTT. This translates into CAWSRDSGSGNTIYF.

DNA of the CDR3: TGTGCCAGCAGCTTAGGCGGGTCCAGCTCCTACGAGCAGTACGTC. Translating it yields CASSLGGSSSYEQYV. J is TRBJ2-7 and V is TRBV7-9; D perhaps matches TRBD2 (5 bases). The germline V gene has CDR1 SEHNR and CDR2 FQNEAQ (reference sequence). CDR3 length: 15 residues. Trimming stripped 1 base from V and 0 bases from J, with 10 bases between.

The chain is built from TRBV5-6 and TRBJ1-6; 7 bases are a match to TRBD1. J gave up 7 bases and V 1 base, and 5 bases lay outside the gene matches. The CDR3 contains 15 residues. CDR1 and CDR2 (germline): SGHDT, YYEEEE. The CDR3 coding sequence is TGTGCCAGCAGCTTGCCGACAGGGTCCAATTCACCCCTCCACTTT. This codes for CASSLPTGSNSPLHF.

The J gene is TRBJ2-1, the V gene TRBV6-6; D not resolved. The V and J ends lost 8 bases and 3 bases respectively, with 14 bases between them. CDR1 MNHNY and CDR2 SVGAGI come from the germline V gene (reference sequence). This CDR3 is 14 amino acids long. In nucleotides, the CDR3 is TGTGCCAGCTATTACTCGCGGATCTACAATGAGCAGTTCTTC. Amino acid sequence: CASYYSRIYNEQFF.

The CDR3 nucleotides are TGTGCCAGCAGCTTAGGAAGGAGGGCGAGGGAAGAAAAACTGTTTTTT. It is translated as CASSLGRRAREEKLFF. The V and J genes are TRBV7-9 and TRBJ1-4; D gene unclear. Deletions cut 1 base from V and 8 bases from J, with 17 bases between. The CDR3 has 16 amino acids. CDR1 is SEHNR and CDR2 is FQNEAQ in the germline V gene (reference sequence). Full variable domain (outside the CDR3, taken from reference TRBV7-9 and TRBJ1-4): DTGVSQNPRHKITKRGQNVTFRCDPISEHNRLYWYRQTLGQGPEFLTYFQNEAQLEKSRLLSDRFSAERPKGSFSTLEIQRTEQGDSAMYLCASSLGRRAREEKLFFGSGTQLSVL.

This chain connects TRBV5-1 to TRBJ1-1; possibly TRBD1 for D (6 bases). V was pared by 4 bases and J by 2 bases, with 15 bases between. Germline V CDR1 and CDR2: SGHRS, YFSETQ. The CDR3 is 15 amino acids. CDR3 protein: CASSQGHQVNTEAFF. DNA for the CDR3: TGCGCCAGCAGCCAGGGACACCAAGTAAACACTGAAGCTTTCTTT.

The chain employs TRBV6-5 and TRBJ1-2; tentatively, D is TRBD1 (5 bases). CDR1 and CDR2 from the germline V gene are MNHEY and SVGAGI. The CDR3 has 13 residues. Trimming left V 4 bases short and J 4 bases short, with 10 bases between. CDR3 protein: CASSSPRAYGYTF. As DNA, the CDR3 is TGTGCCAGCAGTTCCCCCAGGGCCTATGGCTACACCTTC.

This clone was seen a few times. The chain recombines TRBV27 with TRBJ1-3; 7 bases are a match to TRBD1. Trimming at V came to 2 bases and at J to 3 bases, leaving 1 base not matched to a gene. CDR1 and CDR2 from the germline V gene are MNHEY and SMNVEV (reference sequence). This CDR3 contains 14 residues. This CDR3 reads CASSLHRGGNTIYF. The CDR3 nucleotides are TGTGCCAGCAGTTTACACAGGGGTGGAAACACCATATATTTT.

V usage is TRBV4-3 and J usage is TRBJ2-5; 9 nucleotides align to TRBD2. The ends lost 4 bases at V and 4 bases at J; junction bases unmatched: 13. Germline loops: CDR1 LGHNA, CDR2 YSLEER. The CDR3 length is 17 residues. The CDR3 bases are TGCGCCAGCAGCCGAGCGTTTGGCGGGGGGGCTCCAGAGACCCAGTACTTC. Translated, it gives CASSRAFGGGAPETQYF.

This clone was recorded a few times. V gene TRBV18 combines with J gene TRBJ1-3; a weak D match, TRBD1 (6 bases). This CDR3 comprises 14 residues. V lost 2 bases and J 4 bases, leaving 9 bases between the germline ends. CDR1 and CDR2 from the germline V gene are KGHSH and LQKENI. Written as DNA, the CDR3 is TGTGCCAGCTCACCAGACAGGACAGGAAACACCATATATTTT. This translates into CASSPDRTGNTIYF.

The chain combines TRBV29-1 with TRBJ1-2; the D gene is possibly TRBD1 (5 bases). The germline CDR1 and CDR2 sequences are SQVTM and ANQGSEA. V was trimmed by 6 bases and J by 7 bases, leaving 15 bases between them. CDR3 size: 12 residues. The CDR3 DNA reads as TGCAGCGTGTCACAGGTAACAGGTGGCTACACCTTC. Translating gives CSVSQVTGGYTF.

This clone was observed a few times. The CDR3 DNA reads TGTGCCAGCAGCAAAGCGGGGGCTTCGGTCACTGAAGCTTTCTTT. It specifies CASSKAGASVTEAFF. V is TRBV27 and J is TRBJ1-1, with D possibly being TRBD1 (6 bases). Trimming cost V 6 bases and J 4 bases, with 18 bases left between them. The CDR3 sequence is 15 residues long. The germline gives CDR1 MNHEY, CDR2 SMNVEV (reference sequence).

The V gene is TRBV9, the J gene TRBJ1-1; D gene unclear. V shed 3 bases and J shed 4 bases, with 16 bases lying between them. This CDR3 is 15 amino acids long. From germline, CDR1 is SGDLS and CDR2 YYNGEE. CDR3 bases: TGTGCCAGCAGCGCCTCTTGGCGAGGCAGCACTGAAGCTTTCTTT. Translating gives CASSASWRGSTEAFF.

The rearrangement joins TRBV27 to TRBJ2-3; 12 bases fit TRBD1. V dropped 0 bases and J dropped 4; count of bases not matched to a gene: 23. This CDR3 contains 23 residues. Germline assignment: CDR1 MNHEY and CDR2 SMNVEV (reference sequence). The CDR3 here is CASSLSGIDRFFLGQGASDTQYF. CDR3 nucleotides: TGTGCCAGCAGTTTATCGGGGATCGATAGGTTTTTCTTGGGACAGGGGGCATCAGATACGCAGTATTTT.

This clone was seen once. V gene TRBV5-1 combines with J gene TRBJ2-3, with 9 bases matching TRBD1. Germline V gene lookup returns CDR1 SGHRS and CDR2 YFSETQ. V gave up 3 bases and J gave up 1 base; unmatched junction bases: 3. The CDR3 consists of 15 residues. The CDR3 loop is CASSSRQGGTDTQYF. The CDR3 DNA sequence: TGCGCCAGCAGCTCTCGACAGGGGGGCACAGATACGCAGTATTTT.

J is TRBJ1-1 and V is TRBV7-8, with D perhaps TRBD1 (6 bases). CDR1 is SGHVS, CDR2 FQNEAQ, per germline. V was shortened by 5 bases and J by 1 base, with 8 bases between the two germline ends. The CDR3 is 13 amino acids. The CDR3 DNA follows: TGTGCCAGCAGCCAGGGGCCGAACACTGAAGCTTTCTTT. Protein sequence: CASSQGPNTEAFF. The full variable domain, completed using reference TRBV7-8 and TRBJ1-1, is GAGVSQSPRYKVAKRGQDVALRCDPISGHVSLFWYQQALGQGPEFLTYFQNEAQLDKSGLPSDRFFAERPEGSVSTLKIQRTQQEDSAVYLCASSQGPNTEAFFGQGTRLTVV.

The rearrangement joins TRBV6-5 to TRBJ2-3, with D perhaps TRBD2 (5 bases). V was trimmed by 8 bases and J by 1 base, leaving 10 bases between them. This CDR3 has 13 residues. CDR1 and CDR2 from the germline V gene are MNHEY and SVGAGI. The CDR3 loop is CASGLTGTDTQYF. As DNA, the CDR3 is TGTGCCAGCGGACTTACAGGCACAGATACGCAGTATTTT.

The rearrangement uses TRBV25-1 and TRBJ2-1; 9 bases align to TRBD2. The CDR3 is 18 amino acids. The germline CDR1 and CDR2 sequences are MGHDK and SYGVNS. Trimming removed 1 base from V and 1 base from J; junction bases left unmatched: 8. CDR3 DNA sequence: TGTGCCAGCAGTGAATTATTTAGCGGGGGACTATCCTACAATGAGCAGTTCTTC. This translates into CASSELFSGGLSYNEQFF.

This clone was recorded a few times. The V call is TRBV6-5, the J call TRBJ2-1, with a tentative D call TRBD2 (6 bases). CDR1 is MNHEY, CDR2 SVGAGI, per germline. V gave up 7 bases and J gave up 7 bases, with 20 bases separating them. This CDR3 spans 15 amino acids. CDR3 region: CASTPPGVESNEQFF. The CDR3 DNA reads TGTGCCAGCACTCCCCCGGGGGTCGAAAGTAATGAGCAGTTCTTC.

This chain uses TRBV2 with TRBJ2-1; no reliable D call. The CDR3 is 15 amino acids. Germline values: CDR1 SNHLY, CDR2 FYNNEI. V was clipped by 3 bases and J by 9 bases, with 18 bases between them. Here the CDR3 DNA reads TGTGCCAGCAGTGACGTACAATCCCCTCGAGGTGAGCAGTTCTTC. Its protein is CASSDVQSPRGEQFF.

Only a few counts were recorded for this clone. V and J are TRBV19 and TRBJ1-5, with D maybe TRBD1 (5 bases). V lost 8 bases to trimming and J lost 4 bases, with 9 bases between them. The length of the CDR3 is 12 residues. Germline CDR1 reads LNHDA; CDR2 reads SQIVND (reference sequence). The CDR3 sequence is CASSGLNQPQHF. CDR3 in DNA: TGTGCCAGTTCGGGACTGAATCAGCCCCAGCATTTT.

As DNA, the CDR3 is TGTGCCAGCAGCTTAACGAATCCTAGCGGGGGAACCGGGGAGCTGTTTTTT. Translating gives CASSLTNPSGGTGELFF. This rearrangement joins TRBV7-3 to TRBJ2-2, with 10 bases lining up with TRBD2. Per the germline V gene, CDR1 is SGHTA and CDR2 is FQGTGA. The V gene end was trimmed by 0 bases and the J gene end by 5 bases; junction bases not matched to a gene: 6. This CDR3 has 17 amino acids.